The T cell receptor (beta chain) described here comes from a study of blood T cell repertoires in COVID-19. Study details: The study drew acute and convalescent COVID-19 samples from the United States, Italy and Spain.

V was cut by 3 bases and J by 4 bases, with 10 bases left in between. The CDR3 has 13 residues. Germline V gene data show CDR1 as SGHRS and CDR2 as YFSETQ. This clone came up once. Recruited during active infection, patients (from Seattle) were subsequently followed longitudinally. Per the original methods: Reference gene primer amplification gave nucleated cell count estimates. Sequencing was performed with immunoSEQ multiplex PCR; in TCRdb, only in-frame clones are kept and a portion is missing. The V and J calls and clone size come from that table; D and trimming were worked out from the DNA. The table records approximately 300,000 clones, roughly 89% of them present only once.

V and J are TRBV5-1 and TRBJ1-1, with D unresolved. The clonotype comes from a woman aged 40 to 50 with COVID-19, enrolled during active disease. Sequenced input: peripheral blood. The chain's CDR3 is CASSYQASTEAFF. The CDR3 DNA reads TGCGCCAGCAGCTACCAGGCGAGCACTGAAGCTTTCTTT. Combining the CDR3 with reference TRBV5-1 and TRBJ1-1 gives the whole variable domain KAGVTQTPRYLIKTRGQQVTLSCSPISGHRSVSWYQQTPGQGLQFLFEYFSETQRNKGNFPGRFSGRQFSNSRSEMNVSTLELGDSALYLCASSYQASTEAFFGQGTRLTVV.